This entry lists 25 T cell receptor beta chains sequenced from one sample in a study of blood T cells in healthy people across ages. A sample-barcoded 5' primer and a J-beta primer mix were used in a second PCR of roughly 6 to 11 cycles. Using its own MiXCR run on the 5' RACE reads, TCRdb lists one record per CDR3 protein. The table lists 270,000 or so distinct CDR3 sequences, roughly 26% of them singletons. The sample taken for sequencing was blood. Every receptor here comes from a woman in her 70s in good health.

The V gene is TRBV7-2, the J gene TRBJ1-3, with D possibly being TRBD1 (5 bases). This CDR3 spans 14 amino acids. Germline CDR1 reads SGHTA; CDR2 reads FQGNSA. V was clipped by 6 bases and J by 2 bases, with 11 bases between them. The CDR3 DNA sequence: TGTGCCAGCAGTGAGGGGTTTACTGGAAACACCATATATTTT. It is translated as CASSEGFTGNTIYF.

The CDR3 loop reads CASSPVATSRGGGYEQYF. The CDR3 DNA follows: TGTGCCAGCAGCCCCGTTGCGACCAGCCGAGGGGGGGGCTACGAGCAGTACTTC. This chain joins TRBV9 and TRBJ2-7, with a weak D call TRBD2 (7 bases). Germline CDR1 is SGDLS and CDR2 is YYNGEE. The CDR3 sequence is 18 residues long. V shed 4 bases and J shed 3 bases, with 26 bases lying between them.

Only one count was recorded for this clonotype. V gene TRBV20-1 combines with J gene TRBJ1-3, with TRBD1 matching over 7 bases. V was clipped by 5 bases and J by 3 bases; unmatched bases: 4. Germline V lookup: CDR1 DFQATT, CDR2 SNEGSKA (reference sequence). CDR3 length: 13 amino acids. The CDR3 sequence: CSASGQLGNTIYF. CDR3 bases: TGCAGTGCTTCGGGACAGCTTGGAAACACCATATATTTT.

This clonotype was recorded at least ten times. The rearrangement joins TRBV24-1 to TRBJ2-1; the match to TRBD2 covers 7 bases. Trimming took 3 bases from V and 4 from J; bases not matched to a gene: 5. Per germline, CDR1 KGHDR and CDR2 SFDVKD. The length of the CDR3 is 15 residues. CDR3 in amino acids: CATSDSQRDYNEQFF. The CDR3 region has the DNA TGTGCCACCAGTGATAGCCAGCGGGATTACAATGAGCAGTTCTTC.

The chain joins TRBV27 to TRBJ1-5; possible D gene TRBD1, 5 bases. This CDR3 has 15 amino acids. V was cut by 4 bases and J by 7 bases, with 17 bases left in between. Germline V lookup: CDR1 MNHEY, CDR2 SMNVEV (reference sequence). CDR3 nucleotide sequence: TGTGCCAGCAGTTCGGGGCAGGGACGGCCCCAGCCCCAGCATTTT. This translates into CASSSGQGRPQPQHF.

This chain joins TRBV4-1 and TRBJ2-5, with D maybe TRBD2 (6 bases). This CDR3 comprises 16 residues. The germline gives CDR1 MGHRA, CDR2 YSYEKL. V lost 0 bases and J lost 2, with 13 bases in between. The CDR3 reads CASSQDPASEQETQYF. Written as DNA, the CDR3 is TGCGCCAGCAGCCAAGATCCGGCTAGCGAGCAAGAGACCCAGTACTTC.

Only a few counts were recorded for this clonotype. The CDR3 spells CASSRGTGNQPQHF. For the CDR3, the DNA is TGTGCCAGCAGCCGCGGGACGGGTAATCAGCCCCAGCATTTT. The gene calls are TRBV12-3 or TRBV12-4 and TRBJ1-5; a possible D gene is TRBD1 (5 bases). V lost 6 bases and J 4 bases, leaving 13 bases between the germline ends. The CDR3 is 14 residues long.

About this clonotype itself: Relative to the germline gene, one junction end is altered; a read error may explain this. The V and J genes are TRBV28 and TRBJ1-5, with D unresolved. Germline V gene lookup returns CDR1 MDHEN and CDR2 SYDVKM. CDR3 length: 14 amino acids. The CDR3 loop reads CASSLQGINQPRHF. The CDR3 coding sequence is TGTGCCAGCAGTTTACAAGGGATCAATCAGCCCCGGCATTTT.

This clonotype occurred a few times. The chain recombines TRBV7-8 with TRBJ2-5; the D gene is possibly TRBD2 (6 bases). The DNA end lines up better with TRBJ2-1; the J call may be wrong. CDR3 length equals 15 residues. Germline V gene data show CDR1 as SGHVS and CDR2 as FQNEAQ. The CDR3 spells CASSLDSGAYNEQFF. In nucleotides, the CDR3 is TGTGCCAGCAGCTTAGATTCGGGGGCCTACAATGAGCAGTTCTTC.

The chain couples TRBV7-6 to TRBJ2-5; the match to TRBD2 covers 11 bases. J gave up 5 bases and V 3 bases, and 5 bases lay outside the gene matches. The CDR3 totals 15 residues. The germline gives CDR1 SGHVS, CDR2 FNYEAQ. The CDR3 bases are TGTGCCAGCAGCTTCCGGACTAGCGGGCTGGAGACCCAGTACTTC. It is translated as CASSFRTSGLETQYF. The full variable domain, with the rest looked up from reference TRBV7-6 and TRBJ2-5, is GAGVSQSPRYKVTKRGQDVALRCDPISGHVSLYWYRQALGQGPEFLTYFNYEAQQDKSGLPNDRFSAERPEGSISTLTIQRTEQRDSAMYRCASSFRTSGLETQYFGPGTRLLVL.

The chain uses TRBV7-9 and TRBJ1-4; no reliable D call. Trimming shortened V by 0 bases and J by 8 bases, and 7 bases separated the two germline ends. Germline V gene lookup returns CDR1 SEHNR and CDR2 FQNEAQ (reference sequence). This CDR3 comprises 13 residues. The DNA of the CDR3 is TGTGCCAGCAGCTTAGCAGGTGTCGAAAAACTGTTTTTT. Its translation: CASSLAGVEKLFF. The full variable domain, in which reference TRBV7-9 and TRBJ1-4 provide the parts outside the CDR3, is DTGVSQNPRHKITKRGQNVTFRCDPISEHNRLYWYRQTLGQGPEFLTYFQNEAQLEKSRLLSDRFSAERPKGSFSTLEIQRTEQGDSAMYLCASSLAGVEKLFFGSGTQLSVL.

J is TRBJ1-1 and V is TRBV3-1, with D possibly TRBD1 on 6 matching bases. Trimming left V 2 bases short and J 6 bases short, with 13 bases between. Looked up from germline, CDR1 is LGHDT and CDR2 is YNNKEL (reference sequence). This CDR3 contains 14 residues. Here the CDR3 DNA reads TGTGCCAGCAGCCAACTGGCGGGGGGCCCTGAAGCTTTCTTT. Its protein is CASSQLAGGPEAFF.

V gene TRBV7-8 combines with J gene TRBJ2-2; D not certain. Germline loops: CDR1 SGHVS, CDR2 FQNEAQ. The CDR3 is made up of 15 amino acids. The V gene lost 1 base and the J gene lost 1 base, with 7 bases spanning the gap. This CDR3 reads CASSLVVVNTGELFF. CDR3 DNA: TGTGCCAGCAGCTTAGTGGTCGTGAACACCGGGGAGCTGTTTTTT. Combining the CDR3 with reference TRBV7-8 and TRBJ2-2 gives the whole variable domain GAGVSQSPRYKVAKRGQDVALRCDPISGHVSLFWYQQALGQGPEFLTYFQNEAQLDKSGLPSDRFFAERPEGSVSTLKIQRTQQEDSAVYLCASSLVVVNTGELFFGEGSRLTVL.

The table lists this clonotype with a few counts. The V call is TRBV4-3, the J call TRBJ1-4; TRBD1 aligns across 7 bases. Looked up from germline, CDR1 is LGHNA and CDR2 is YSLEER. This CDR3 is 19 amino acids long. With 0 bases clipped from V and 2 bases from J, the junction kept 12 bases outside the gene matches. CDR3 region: CASSQDWATGDATNEKLFF. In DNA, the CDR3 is TGCGCCAGCAGCCAAGATTGGGCCACAGGGGACGCGACTAATGAAAAACTGTTTTTT.

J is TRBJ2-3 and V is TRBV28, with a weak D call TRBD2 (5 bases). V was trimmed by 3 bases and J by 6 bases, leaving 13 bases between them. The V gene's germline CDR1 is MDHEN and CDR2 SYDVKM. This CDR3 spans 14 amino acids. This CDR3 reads CASSFGGSGDTQYF. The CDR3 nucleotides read TGTGCCAGCAGTTTTGGTGGGAGCGGCGATACGCAGTATTTT.

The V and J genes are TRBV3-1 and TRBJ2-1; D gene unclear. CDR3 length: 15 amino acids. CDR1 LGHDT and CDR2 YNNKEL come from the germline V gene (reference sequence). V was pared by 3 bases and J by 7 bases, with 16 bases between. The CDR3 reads CASSHGVQRRNEQFF. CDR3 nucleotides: TGTGCCAGCAGCCACGGCGTCCAACGAAGGAATGAGCAGTTCTTC.

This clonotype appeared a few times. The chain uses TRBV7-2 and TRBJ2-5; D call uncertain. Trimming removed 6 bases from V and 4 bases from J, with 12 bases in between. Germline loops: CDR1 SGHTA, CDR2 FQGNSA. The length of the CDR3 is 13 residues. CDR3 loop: CASSQAWGETQYF. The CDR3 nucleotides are TGTGCCAGCAGTCAAGCCTGGGGAGAGACCCAGTACTTC. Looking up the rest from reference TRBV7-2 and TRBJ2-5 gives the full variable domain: GAGVSQSPSNKVTEKGKDVELRCDPISGHTALYWYRQSLGQGLEFLIYFQGNSAPDKSGLPSDRFSAERTGGSVSTLTIQRTQQEDSAVYLCASSQAWGETQYFGPGTRLLVL.

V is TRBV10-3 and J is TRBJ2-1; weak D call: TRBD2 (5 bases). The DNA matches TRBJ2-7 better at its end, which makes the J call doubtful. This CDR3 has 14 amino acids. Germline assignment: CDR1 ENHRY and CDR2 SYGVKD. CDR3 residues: CAISESGDLYEQYF. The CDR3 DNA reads TGTGCCATCAGTGAGTCGGGAGATCTCTACGAGCAGTACTTC.

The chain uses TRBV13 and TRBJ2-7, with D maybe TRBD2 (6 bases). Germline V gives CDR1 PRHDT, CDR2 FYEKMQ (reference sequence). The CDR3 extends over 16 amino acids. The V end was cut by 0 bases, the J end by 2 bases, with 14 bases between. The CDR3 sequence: CASSLGWRDYAYEQYF. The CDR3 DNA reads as TGTGCCAGCAGCTTAGGATGGCGGGATTACGCCTACGAGCAGTACTTC.

The CDR3: CSAIPSGSQDTQYF. The CDR3 DNA sequence: TGCAGCGCGATACCTAGCGGGAGCCAAGATACGCAGTATTTT. The genes are TRBV29-1 and TRBJ2-3; TRBD2 matches at 10 bases. The V and J ends lost 7 bases and 5 bases, in that order; junction bases with no gene match: 9. Germline V gene lookup returns CDR1 SQVTM and CDR2 ANQGSEA. The CDR3 consists of 14 residues.

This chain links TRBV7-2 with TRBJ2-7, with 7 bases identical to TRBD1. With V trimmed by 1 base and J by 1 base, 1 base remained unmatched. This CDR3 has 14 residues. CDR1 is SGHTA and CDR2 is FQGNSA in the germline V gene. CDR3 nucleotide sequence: TGTGCCAGCAGCTTAGGGACAGGTTCCTACGAGCAGTACGTC. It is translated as CASSLGTGSYEQYV.

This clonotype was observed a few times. This chain's CDR3 is CASSSTMAGTTGELFF. In DNA, the CDR3 is TGCGCCAGCAGCTCGACGATGGCCGGGACCACCGGGGAGCTGTTTTTT. The chain joins TRBV5-1 to TRBJ2-2; D assignment may be TRBD1 or TRBD2 (5 bases each). V was cut by 3 bases and J by 4 bases, with 16 bases left in between. Germline V gene lookup returns CDR1 SGHRS and CDR2 YFSETQ. There are 16 residues in the CDR3.

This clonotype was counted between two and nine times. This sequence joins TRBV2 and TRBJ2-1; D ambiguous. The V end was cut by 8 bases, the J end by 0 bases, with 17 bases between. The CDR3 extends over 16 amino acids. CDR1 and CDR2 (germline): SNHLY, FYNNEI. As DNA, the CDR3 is TGTGCCAGCGACCTAGGACGCGCACACTCCTACAATGAGCAGTTCTTC. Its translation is CASDLGRAHSYNEQFF. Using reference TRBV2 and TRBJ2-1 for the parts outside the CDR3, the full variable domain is EPEVTQTPSHQVTQMGQEVILRCVPISNHLYFYWYRQILGQKVEFLVSFYNNEISEKSEIFDDQFSVERPDGSNFTLKIRSTKLEDSAMYFCASDLGRAHSYNEQFFGPGTRLTVL.

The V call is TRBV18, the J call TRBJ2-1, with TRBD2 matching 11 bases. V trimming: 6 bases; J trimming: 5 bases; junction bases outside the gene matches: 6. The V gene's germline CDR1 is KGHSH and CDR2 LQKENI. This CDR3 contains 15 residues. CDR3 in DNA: TGTGCCAGCTCCCCGACTAGCGGGGCTAACAATGAGCAGTTCTTC. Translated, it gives CASSPTSGANNEQFF. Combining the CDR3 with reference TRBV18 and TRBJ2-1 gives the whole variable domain NAGVMQNPRHLVRRRGQEARLRCSPMKGHSHVYWYRQLPEEGLKFMVYLQKENIIDESGMPKERFSAEFPKEGPSILRIQQVVRGDSAAYFCASSPTSGANNEQFFGPGTRLTVL.

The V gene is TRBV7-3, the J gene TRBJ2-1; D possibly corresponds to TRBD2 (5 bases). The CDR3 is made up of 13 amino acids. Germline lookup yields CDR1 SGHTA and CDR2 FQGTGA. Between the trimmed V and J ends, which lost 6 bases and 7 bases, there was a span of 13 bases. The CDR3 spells CASSTGSRNEQFF. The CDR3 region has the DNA TGTGCCAGCAGTACGGGATCCAGAAATGAGCAGTTCTTC.